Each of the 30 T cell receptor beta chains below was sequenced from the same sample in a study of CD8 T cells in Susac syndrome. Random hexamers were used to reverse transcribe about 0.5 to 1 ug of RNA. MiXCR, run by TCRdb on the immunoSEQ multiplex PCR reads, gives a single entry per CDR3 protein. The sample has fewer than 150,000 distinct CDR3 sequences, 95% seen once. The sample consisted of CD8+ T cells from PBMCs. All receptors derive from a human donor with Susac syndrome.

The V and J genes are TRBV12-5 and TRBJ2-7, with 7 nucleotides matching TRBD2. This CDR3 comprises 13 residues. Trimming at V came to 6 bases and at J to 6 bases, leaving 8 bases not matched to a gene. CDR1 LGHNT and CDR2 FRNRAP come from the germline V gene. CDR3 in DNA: TGTGCTAGTGGCCACCGGGACTATCCCGAGCAGTACTTC. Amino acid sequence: CASGHRDYPEQYF. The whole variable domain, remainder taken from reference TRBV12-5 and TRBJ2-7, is DARVTQTPRHKVTEMGQEVTMRCQPILGHNTVFWYRQTMMQGLELLAYFRNRAPLDDSGMPKDRFSAEMPDATLATLKIQPSEPRDSAVYFCASGHRDYPEQYFGPGTRLTVT.

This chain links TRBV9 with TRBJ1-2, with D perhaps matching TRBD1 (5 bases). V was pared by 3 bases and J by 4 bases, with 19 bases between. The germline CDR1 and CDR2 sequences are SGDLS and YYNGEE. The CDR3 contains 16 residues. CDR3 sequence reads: CASSDRYGTTPYGYTF. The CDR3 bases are TGTGCCAGCAGCGACCGGTATGGGACCACTCCCTATGGCTACACCTTC.

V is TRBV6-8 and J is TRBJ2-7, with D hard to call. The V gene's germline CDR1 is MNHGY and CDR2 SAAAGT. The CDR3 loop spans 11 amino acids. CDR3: CAGTNSYEQYF. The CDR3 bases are TGTGCAGGCACCAACTCCTACGAGCAGTACTTC.

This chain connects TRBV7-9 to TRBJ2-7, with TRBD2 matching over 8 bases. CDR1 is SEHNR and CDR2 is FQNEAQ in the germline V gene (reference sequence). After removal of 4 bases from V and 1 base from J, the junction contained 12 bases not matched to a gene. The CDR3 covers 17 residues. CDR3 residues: CASSSHPASGPSYEQYF. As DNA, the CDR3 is TGTGCCAGCAGCTCCCACCCAGCTAGCGGGCCTTCCTACGAGCAGTACTTC.

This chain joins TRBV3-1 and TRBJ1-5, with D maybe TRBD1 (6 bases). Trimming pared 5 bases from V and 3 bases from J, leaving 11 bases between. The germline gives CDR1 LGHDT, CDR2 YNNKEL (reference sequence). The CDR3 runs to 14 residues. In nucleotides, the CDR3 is TGTGCCAGCAGCGCCCGACAGGCCAATCAGCCCCAGCATTTT. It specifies CASSARQANQPQHF.

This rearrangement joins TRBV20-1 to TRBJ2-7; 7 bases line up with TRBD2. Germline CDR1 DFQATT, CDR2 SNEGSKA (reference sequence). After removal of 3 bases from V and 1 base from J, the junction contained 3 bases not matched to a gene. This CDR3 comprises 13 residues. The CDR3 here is CSASPSGSYEQYF. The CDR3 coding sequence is TGCAGTGCTAGCCCTAGCGGATCCTACGAGCAGTACTTC.

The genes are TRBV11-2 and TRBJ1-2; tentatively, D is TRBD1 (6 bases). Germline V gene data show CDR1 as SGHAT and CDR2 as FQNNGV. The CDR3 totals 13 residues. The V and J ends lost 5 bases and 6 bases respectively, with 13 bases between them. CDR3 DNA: TGTGCCAGCAGCCGGACAGTACTGGATGGCTACACCTTC. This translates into CASSRTVLDGYTF.

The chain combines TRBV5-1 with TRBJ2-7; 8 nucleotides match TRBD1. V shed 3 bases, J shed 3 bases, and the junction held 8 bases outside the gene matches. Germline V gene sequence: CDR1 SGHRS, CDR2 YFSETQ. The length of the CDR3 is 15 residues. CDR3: CASSSDTGTGYEQYF. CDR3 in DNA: TGCGCCAGCAGCTCGGACACCGGGACAGGCTACGAGCAGTACTTC.

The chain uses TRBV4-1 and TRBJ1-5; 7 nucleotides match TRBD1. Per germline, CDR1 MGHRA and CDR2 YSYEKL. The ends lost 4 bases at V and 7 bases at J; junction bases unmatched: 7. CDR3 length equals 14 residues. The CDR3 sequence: CASSLGQVAQPQHF. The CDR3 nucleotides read TGCGCCAGCAGCCTAGGACAGGTAGCCCAGCCCCAGCATTTT.

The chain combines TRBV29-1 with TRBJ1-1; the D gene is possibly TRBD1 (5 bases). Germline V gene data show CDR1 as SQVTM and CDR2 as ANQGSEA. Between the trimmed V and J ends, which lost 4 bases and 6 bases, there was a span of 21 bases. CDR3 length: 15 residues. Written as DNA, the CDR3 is TGCAGCGTTGGGAATGATCAGGGAGATTGGGCTGAAGCTTTCTTT. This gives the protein CSVGNDQGDWAEAFF. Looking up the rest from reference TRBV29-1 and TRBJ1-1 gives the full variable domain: SAVISQKPSRDICQRGTSLTIQCQVDSQVTMMFWYRQQPGQSLTLIATANQGSEATYESGFVIDKFPISRPNLTFSTLTVSNMSPEDSSIYLCSVGNDQGDWAEAFFGQGTRLTVV.

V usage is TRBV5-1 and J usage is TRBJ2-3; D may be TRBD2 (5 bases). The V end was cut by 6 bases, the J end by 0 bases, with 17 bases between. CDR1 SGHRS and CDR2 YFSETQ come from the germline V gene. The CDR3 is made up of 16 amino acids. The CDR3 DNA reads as TGCGCCAGCACCCCCCAAGATAGCGTGAGCACAGATACGCAGTATTTT. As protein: CASTPQDSVSTDTQYF.

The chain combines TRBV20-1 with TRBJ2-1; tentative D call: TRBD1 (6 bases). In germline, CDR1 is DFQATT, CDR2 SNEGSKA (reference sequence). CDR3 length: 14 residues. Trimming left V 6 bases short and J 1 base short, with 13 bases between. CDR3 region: CSAAGARSYNEQFF. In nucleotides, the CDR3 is TGCAGTGCCGCAGGGGCGCGGTCCTACAATGAGCAGTTCTTC.

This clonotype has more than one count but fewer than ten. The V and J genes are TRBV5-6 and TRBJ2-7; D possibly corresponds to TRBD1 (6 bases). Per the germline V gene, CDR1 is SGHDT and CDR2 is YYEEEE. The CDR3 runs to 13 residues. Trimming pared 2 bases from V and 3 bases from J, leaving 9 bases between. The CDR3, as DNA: TGTGCCAGCAGCTTTGGGGACAACTACGAGCAGTACTTC. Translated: CASSFGDNYEQYF.

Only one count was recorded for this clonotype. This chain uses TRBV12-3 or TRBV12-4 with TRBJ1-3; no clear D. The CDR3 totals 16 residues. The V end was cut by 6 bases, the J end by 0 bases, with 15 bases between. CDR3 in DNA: TGTGCCAGCAGGGTACCTGGAGGGAGCTCTGGAAACACCATATATTTT. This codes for CASRVPGGSSGNTIYF.

The CDR3 DNA reads as TGTGCCAGCAGCCCAAAGGGGGACGAGCAGTACTTC. Its translation is CASSPKGDEQYF. The V gene is TRBV7-9, the J gene TRBJ2-7; tentatively, D is TRBD1 (6 bases). The CDR3 length is 12 residues. V lost 5 bases to trimming and J lost 5 bases, with 10 bases between them. CDR1 is SEHNR, CDR2 FQNEAQ, per germline (reference sequence).

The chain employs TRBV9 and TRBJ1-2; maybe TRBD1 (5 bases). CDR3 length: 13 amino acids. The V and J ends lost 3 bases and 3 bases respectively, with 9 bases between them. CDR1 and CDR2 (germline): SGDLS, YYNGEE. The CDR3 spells CASSADTDYGYTF. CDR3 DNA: TGTGCCAGCAGCGCGGACACCGACTATGGCTACACCTTC.

The DNA of the CDR3 is TGCGCCAGCAGCCGGGAGACTAGCGGGAGGGCCGTCGAGCAGTACTTC. Protein: CASSRETSGRAVEQYF. The V and J genes are TRBV5-1 and TRBJ2-7; 14 nucleotides agree with TRBD2. This CDR3 spans 16 amino acids. CDR1 is SGHRS, CDR2 YFSETQ, per germline. The V gene end was trimmed by 4 bases and the J gene end by 6 bases; junction bases not matched to a gene: 9.

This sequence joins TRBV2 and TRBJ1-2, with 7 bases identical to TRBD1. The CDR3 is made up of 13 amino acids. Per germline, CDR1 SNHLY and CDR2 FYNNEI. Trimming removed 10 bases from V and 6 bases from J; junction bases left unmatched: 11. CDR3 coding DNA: TGTGCCAAACCGGGACAGAGAACAGATGGCTACACCTTC. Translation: CAKPGQRTDGYTF. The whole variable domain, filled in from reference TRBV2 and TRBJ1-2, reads EPEVTQTPSHQVTQMGQEVILRCVPISNHLYFYWYRQILGQKVEFLVSFYNNEISEKSEIFDDQFSVERPDGSNFTLKIRSTKLEDSAMYFCAKPGQRTDGYTFGSGTRLTVV.

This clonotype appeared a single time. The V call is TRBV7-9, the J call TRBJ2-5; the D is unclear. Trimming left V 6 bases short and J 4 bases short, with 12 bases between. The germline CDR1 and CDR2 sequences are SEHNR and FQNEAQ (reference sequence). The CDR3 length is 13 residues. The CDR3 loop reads CASRSSGGETQYF. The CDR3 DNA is TGTGCCAGCAGGTCCAGTGGTGGAGAGACCCAGTACTTC.

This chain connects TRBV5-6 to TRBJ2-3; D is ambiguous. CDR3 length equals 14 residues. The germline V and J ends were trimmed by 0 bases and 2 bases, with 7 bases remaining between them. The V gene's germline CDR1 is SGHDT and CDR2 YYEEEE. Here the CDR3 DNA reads TGTGCCAGCAGCTTGGGACTTAACACAGATACGCAGTATTTT. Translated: CASSLGLNTDTQYF.

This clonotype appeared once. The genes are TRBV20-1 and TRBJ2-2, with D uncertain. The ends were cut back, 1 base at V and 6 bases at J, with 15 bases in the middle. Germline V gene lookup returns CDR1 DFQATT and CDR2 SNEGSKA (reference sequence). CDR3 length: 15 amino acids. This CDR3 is CSARGEQDKAGELFF. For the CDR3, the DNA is TGCAGTGCTAGAGGAGAGCAGGATAAAGCCGGGGAGCTGTTTTTT.

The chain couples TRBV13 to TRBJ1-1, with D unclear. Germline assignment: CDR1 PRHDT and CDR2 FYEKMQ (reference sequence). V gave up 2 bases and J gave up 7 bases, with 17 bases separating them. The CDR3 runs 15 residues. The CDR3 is CASSLLEVGQDEAFF. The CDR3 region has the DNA TGTGCCAGCAGCTTACTCGAAGTTGGGCAGGATGAAGCTTTCTTT.

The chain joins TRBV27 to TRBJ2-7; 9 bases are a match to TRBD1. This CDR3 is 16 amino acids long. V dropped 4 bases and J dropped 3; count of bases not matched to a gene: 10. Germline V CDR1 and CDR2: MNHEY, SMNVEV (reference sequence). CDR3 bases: TGTGCCAGCAGTTATCGGGCGGGACAGGGAGACTACGAGCAGTACTTC. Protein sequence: CASSYRAGQGDYEQYF.

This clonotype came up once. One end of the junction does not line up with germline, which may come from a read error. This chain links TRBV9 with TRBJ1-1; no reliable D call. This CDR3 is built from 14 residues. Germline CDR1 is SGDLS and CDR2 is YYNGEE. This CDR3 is CASSVGGQNTEAFF. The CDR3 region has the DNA TGTGCCAGCAGCGTAGGAGGGCAGAACACTGAAGCCTTCTTT.

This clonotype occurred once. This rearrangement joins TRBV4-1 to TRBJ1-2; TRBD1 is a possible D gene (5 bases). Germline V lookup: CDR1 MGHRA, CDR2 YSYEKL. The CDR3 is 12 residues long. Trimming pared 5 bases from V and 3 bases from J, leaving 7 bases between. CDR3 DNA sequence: TGCGCCAGCAGCGGGGACGACTATGGCTACACCTTC. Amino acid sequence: CASSGDDYGYTF.

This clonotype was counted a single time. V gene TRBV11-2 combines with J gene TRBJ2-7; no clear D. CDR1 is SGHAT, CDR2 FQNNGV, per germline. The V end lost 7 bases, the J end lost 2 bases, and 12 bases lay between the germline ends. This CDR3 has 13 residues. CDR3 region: CASTSGVPYEQYF. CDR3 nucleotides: TGTGCCAGCACCAGTGGGGTTCCCTACGAGCAGTACTTC.

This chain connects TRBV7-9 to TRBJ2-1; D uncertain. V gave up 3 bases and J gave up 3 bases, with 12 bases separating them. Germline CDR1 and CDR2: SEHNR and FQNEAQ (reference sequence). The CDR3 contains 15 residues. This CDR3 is CASSFLPEDYNEQFF. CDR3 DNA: TGTGCCAGCAGCTTCCTCCCCGAAGACTACAATGAGCAGTTCTTC.

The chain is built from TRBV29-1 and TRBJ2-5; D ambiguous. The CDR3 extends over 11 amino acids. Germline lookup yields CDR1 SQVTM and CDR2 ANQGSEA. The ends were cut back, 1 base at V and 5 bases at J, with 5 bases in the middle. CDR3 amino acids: CSVEGAETQYF. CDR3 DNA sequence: TGCAGCGTTGAAGGGGCGGAGACCCAGTACTTC.

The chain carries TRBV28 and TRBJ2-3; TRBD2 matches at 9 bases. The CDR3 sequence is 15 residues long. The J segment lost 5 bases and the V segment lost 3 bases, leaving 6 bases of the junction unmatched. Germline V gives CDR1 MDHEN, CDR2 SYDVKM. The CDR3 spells CASSLEGGRGDTQYF. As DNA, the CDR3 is TGTGCCAGCAGTTTGGAAGGCGGGAGGGGAGATACGCAGTATTTT.

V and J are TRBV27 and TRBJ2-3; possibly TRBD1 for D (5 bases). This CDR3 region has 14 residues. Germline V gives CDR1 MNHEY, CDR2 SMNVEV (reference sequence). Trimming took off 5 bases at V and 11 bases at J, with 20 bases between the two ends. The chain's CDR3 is CASSTISGSGQQYF. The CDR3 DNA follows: TGTGCCAGCAGTACTATTTCGGGCTCAGGGCAGCAGTATTTT.